This record concerns one TCR beta chain sequence. Trimming took 2 bases from V and 5 from J, leaving 18 bases between them. CDR3 length: 16 residues. Germline V gene data show CDR1 as GTSNPN and CDR2 as SVGIG (reference sequence). The source of the sample is a study of blood T cell repertoires in COVID-19. Assay used: immunoSEQ multiplex PCR; TCRdb lists only in-frame clones, some missing. Among 300,000 to 450,000 clones listed, 88% were seen once. The sample comprised PBMCs or T cells enriched from blood (not recorded which). V gene TRBV30 combines with J gene TRBJ1-4, with D possibly matching TRBD1 (6 bases). The receptor was derived from a woman between 18 and 30 years old who had recovered from COVID-19. CDR3 loop: CAWSQKSGTKNEKLFF. DNA for the CDR3: TGTGCCTGGAGTCAGAAGTCCGGGACAAAGAATGAAAAACTGTTTTTT.